These T cell receptor beta chains were read from a single sample in a study of monozygotic twins with cystic fibrosis. Profiled with immunoSEQ multiplex PCR; TCRdb holds only in-frame clones, not every one. The table lists over 25,000 clones, 92% of them singletons. Sequenced input: blood. The receptors were sampled from a girl aged 2-10 years with cystic fibrosis. CDR3s include the opening cysteine and the closing phenylalanine or tryptophan. The D gene is left open where the match is weak. Where a row states a size, it is once, few, many or the class of an expanded clone; other rows omit it.

TRBJ1-1,-,TRBV5-4,TRBD1,CASSGTVNTEAFF,TGTGCCAGCAGCGGGACAGTGAACACTGAAGCTTTCTTT
TRBJ2-7,-,TRBV28,TRBD2,CASSYRLGGGSNEQYF,TGTGCCAGCAGTTATAGGCTCGGGGGGGGGAGCAACGAGCAGTACTTC
TRBJ1-2,-,TRBV30,-,CAWSVGTNYGYTF,TGTGCCTGGAGTGTCGGGACAAACTATGGCTACACCTTC
TRBJ2-7,-,TRBV19,-,CASSPGTAYEQYF,TGTGCCAGTAGCCCCGGGACGGCCTACGAGCAGTACTTC
TRBJ2-7,-,TRBV27,-,CASSLLFRSGPPEIYEQYF,TGTGCCAGCAGTTTATTGTTTAGGTCAGGACCGCCGGAGATCTACGAGCAGTACTTC
TRBJ1-1,-,TRBV30,-,CAWSVQGVGEAFF,TGTGCCTGGAGTGTACAAGGGGTCGGTGAAGCTTTCTTT
TRBJ1-6,-,TRBV6-5,-,CASSYLRGSPLHF,TGTGCCAGCAGTTACTTGCGGGGTTCACCCCTCCACTTT
TRBJ1-4,-,TRBV10-3,TRBD1,CAISEGQVGEKLFF,TGTGCCATCAGTGAGGGACAGGTCGGGGAAAAACTGTTTTTT
TRBJ1-1,-,TRBV19,-,CASSIGRTEAFF,TGTGCCAGTAGTATCGGGAGGACTGAAGCTTTCTTT
TRBJ1-2,-,TRBV29-1,-,CSVDRDGYTF,TGCAGCGTTGACAGGGACGGCTACACCTTC
TRBJ2-1,-,TRBV14,TRBD2,CASSHDIAGNEQFF,TGTGCCAGCAGTCACGATATAGCGGGGAATGAGCAGTTCTTC
TRBJ2-7,-,TRBV6-1,TRBD1,CASSLRQGAGNEQYF,TGTGCCAGCAGTCTACGACAGGGGGCGGGGAACGAGCAGTACTTC
TRBJ2-2,-,TRBV12-5,-,CASGFRGELFF,TGTGCTAGTGGTTTCAGAGGGGAGCTGTTTTTT
TRBJ1-2,-,TRBV7-8,-,CASSPRRDANYGYTF,TGTGCCAGCAGCCCCCGCCGGGACGCTAACTATGGCTACACCTTC
TRBJ1-1,-,TRBV6-6,-,CASSLRGDTEAFF,TGTGCCAGCAGTTTAAGGGGGGACACTGAAGCTTTCTTT
TRBJ2-1,-,TRBV5-1,-,CASSSPRGDEQFF,TGCGCCAGCAGCTCCCCGAGGGGTGATGAGCAGTTCTTC
TRBJ1-2,-,TRBV25-1,-,CASSEGWAPSGYTF,TGTGCCAGCAGTGAGGGTTGGGCTCCGAGCGGCTACACCTTC
TRBJ1-1,-,TRBV27,-,CASSLSGPNTEAFF,TGTGCCAGCAGTTTATCGGGGCCGAACACTGAAGCTTTCTTT
TRBJ1-1,-,TRBV18,-,CASSPGGFADTEAFF,TGTGCCAGCTCACCCGGAGGGTTTGCGGACACTGAAGCTTTCTTT
TRBJ1-1,-,TRBV5-6,TRBD1,CASSPGQAFNTEAFF,TGTGCCAGCAGCCCGGGACAGGCGTTTAACACTGAAGCTTTCTTT
TRBJ2-2,-,TRBV15,TRBD2,CATSRSGLVVDTGELFF,TGTGCCACCAGCAGATCCGGACTAGTGGTTGACACCGGGGAGCTGTTTTTT
TRBJ2-2,-,TRBV28,-,CASSPPGTGELFF,TGTGCCAGCAGTCCCCCGGGCACCGGGGAGCTGTTTTTT
TRBJ1-2,-,TRBV4-1,-,CASSQDEYGTYGYTF,TGCGCCAGCAGCCAAGATGAGTATGGGACGTATGGCTACACCTTC
TRBJ2-1,-,TRBV7-9,TRBD2,CASSPNAGTSAYEQFF,TGTGCCAGCAGCCCAAATGCCGGGACTAGCGCTTATGAGCAGTTCTTC
TRBJ2-7,-,TRBV4-1,-,CASSQEGGTFGEQYF,TGCGCCAGCAGCCAAGAAGGCGGGACCTTCGGCGAGCAGTACTTC
TRBJ2-1,once,TRBV7-8,TRBD2,CASSSPGVAGSYNEQFF,TGTGCCAGCAGCTCCCCCGGTGTAGCGGGATCGTACAATGAGCAGTTCTTC
TRBJ1-1,-,TRBV6-1,-,CASSELIQEGLVPEAFF,TGTGCCAGCAGTGAACTGATACAGGAGGGTTTAGTACCTGAAGCTTTCTTT
TRBJ1-1,-,TRBV28,-,CASSSPTPMSTEAFF,TGTGCCAGCAGCTCTCCGACCCCTATGAGCACTGAAGCTTTCTTT
TRBJ2-5,-,TRBV18,TRBD2,CASSPSTSANQETQYF,TGTGCCAGCTCACCTTCGACTAGCGCTAACCAAGAGACCCAGTACTTC
TRBJ2-2,-,TRBV19,-,CATRQGIANTGELFF,TGTGCCACCCGTCAGGGGATTGCGAACACCGGGGAGCTGTTTTTT
TRBJ1-5,once,TRBV7-8,-,CASSPTLISNQPQHF,TGTGCCAGCAGCCCGACACTGATTAGCAATCAGCCCCAGCATTTT
TRBJ2-7,-,TRBV27,-,CASSLKARRSSYEQYF,TGTGCCAGCAGTTTAAAGGCTCGGAGGAGCTCCTACGAGCAGTACTTC
TRBJ2-7,-,TRBV9,-,CASSVGPNYEQYF,TGTGCCAGCAGCGTTGGACCAAACTACGAGCAGTACTTC
TRBJ2-1,once,TRBV10-1,-,CARGTDEQFF,TGCGCCAGGGGGACCGATGAGCAGTTCTTC
TRBJ1-6,-,TRBV7-9,-,CASSPQEDNSPLHF,TGTGCCAGCAGCCCTCAGGAGGATAATTCACCCCTCCACTTT
TRBJ1-6,few,TRBV27,-,CASSSFDGGNSPLHF,TGTGCCAGCAGCAGTTTCGACGGGGGGAATTCACCCCTCCACTTT
TRBJ1-2,-,TRBV29-1,-,CSVPVAGYGYTF,TGCAGCGTCCCCGTAGCTGGCTATGGCTACACCTTC
TRBJ2-7,once,TRBV28,-,CASSSTSLEQYF,TGTGCCAGCAGTTCGACTAGTCTCGAGCAGTACTTC
TRBJ1-2,-,TRBV18,TRBD1,CASSSTGANYGYTF,TGTGCCAGCTCCTCGACAGGGGCCAACTATGGCTACACCTTC
TRBJ2-7,-,TRBV11-2,-,CASSFLDLGVRDEQYF,TGTGCCAGCAGCTTCTTGGACCTGGGGGTTCGGGACGAGCAGTACTTC
TRBJ1-2,-,TRBV19,-,CATRPGHLEGGYGYTF,TGTGCCACAAGACCGGGACACCTGGAGGGCGGCTATGGCTACACCTTC
TRBJ2-1,-,TRBV15,TRBD1,CATSGGTGVYNEQFF,TGTGCCACCAGCGGCGGGACAGGGGTCTACAATGAGCAGTTCTTC
TRBJ2-3,-,TRBV18,-,CASSPTDTQYF,TGTGCCAGCTCACCCACAGATACGCAGTATTTT
TRBJ2-5,-,TRBV7-2,TRBD2,CASSPQTSGSKGVQETQYF,TGTGCCAGCAGCCCGCAGACTAGCGGGAGTAAAGGGGTACAAGAGACCCAGTACTTC
TRBJ2-5,-,TRBV7-9,-,CASSLAIGQGETQYF,TGTGCCAGCAGCTTAGCGATAGGCCAGGGAGAGACCCAGTACTTC
TRBJ2-1,-,TRBV6-7,TRBD1,CASNRQGSNNEQFF,TGTGCCAGCAACCGACAGGGGAGTAACAATGAGCAGTTCTTC
TRBJ2-5,-,TRBV6-1,-,CASSENGMKETQYF,TGTGCCAGCAGTGAAAACGGCATGAAAGAGACCCAGTACTTC
TRBJ2-1,-,TRBV2,TRBD2,CARPPGLGIDEQFF,TGTGCCAGGCCTCCGGGACTAGGGATCGATGAGCAGTTCTTC
TRBJ1-1,-,TRBV6-5,-,CASRGGQFLEAFF,TGTGCCAGCAGGGGGGGACAATTTCTTGAAGCTTTCTTT
TRBJ2-7,once,TRBV6-1,TRBD1,CASSSRDRGPYEQYF,TGTGCCAGCAGCTCTCGGGACAGGGGACCATACGAGCAGTACTTC
TRBJ1-4,-,TRBV7-9,TRBD1,CASSLARGGGREKLFF,TGTGCCAGCAGCTTAGCGAGAGGAGGGGGCAGGGAAAAACTGTTTTTT
TRBJ2-4,-,TRBV4-2,-,CASSQFPSQVQYF,TGTGCCAGCAGCCAATTCCCCTCGCAGGTTCAGTACTTC
TRBJ1-1,-,TRBV7-9,-,CASSSLGNTEAFF,TGTGCCAGCAGCTCCTTGGGTAACACTGAAGCTTTCTTT